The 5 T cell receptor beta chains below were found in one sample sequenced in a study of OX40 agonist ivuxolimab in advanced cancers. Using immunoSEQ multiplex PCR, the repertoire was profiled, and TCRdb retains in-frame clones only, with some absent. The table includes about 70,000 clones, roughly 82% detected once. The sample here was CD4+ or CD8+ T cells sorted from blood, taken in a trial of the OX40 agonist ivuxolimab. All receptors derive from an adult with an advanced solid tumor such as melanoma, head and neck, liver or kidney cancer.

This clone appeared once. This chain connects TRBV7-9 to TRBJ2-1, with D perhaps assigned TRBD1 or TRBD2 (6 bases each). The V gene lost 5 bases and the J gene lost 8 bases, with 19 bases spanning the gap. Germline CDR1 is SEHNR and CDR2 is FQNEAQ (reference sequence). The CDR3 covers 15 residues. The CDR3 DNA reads TGTGCCAGCAGCCTAACGACGGGGGCGTTGGATGAGCAGTTCTTC. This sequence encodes CASSLTTGALDEQFF. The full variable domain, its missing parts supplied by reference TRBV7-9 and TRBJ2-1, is DTGVSQNPRHKITKRGQNVTFRCDPISEHNRLYWYRQTLGQGPEFLTYFQNEAQLEKSRLLSDRFSAERPKGSFSTLEIQRTEQGDSAMYLCASSLTTGALDEQFFGPGTRLTVL.

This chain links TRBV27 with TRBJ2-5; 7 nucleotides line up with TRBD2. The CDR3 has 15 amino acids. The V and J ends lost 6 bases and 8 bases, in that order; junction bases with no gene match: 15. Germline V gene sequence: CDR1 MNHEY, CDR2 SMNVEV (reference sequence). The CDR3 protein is CASRLVGGSGDTQYF. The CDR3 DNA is TGTGCCAGCAGGCTCGTGGGCGGGAGCGGGGATACCCAGTACTTC.

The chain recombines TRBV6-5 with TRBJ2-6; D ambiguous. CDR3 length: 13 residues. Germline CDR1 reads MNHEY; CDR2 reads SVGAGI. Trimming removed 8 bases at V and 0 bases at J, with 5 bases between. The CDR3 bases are TGTGCCAGCCGTAGCTCTGGGGCCAACGTCCTGACTTTC. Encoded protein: CASRSSGANVLTF.

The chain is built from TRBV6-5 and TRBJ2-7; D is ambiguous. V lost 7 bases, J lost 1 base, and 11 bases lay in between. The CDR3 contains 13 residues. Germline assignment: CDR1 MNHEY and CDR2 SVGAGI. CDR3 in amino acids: CASKNSASYEQYF. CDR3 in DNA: TGTGCCAGCAAGAACAGCGCGTCCTACGAGCAGTACTTC.

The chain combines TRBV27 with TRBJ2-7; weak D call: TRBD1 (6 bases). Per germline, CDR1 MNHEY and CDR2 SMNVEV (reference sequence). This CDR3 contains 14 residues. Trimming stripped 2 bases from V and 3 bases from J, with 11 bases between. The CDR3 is CASSLTGHLYEQYF. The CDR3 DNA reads TGTGCCAGCAGTTTAACGGGACACCTCTACGAGCAGTACTTC.